The table lists the clone carrying this TCR beta chain with many counts. Its target is not known. About 10 milliliters was the volume of peripheral blood drawn from each donor. Total RNA, at least 6 micrograms per sample, was extracted from PBMCs. Through a sample-barcoded 5' primer and a J-beta primer mix, a second PCR was run for roughly 6 to 12 cycles. TCRdb re-analysed the 5' RACE reads in MiXCR, keeping a single row per CDR3 protein. The sample yields 1.5 million to 2 million distinct CDR3 sequences, roughly 32% seen once. The V end was cut by 3 bases, the J end by 7 bases, with 10 bases between. The CDR3 runs to 12 residues. Germline lookup yields CDR1 SGHTA and CDR2 FQGNSA. This sample stems from a study of blood T cells in healthy people across ages. Broader study findings: Since the PBMCs were unsorted, naive and antigen-experienced cells could not be conclusively compared. More naive CD4+ cells and higher diversity marked long-lived donors relative to aged donors.

The sequence derives from a woman aged 30 to 39 in good health. This chain joins TRBV7-2 and TRBJ2-7, with TRBD2 as a possible D gene (6 bases). Sequenced: blood. The CDR3 sequence is CASSFRGGEQYF. In DNA form, the CDR3 reads TGTGCCAGCAGCTTTCGGGGAGGTGAGCAGTACTTC.